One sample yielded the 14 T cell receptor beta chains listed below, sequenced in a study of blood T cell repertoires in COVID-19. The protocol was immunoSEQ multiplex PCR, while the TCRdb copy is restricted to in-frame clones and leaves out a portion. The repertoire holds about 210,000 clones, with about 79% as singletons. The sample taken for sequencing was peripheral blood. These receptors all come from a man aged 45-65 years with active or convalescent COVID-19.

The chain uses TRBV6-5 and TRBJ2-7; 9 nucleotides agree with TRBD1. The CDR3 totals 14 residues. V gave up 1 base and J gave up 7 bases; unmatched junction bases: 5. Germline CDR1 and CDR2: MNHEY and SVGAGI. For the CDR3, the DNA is TGTGCCAGCAGTTACTGGGGACAGGGCAAGGAGCAGTACTTC. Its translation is CASSYWGQGKEQYF.

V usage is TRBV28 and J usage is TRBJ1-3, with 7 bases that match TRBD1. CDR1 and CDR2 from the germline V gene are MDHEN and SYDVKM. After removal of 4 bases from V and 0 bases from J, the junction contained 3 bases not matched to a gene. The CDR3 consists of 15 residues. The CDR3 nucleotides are TGTGCCAGCAGTTCGGGACAGCGCTCTGGAAACACCATATATTTT. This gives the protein CASSSGQRSGNTIYF.

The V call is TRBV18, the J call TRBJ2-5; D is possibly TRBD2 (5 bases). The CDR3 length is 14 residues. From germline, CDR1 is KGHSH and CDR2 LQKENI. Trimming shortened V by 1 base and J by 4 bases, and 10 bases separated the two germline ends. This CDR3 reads CASSPLEAGETQYF. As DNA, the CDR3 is TGTGCCAGCTCACCACTCGAGGCGGGAGAGACCCAGTACTTC.

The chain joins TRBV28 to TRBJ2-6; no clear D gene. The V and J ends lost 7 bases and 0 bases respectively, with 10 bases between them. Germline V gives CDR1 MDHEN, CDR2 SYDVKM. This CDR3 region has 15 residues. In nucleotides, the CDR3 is TGTGCCAGCACCGCCAGTCACTCTGGGGCCAACGTCCTGACTTTC. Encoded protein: CASTASHSGANVLTF.

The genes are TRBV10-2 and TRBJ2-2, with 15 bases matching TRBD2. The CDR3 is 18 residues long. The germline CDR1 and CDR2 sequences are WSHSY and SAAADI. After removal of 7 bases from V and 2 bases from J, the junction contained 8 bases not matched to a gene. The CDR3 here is CASKGTSGGRGNTGELFF. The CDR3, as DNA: TGCGCCAGCAAAGGGACTAGCGGGGGGAGGGGTAACACCGGGGAGCTGTTTTTT.

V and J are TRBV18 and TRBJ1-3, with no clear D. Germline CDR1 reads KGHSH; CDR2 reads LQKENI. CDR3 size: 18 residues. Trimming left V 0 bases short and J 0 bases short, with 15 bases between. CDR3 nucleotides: TGTGCCAGCTCACCACCTGGAAAGGGAGCGATCTCTGGAAACACCATATATTTT. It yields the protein CASSPPGKGAISGNTIYF. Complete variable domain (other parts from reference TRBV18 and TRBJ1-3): NAGVMQNPRHLVRRRGQEARLRCSPMKGHSHVYWYRQLPEEGLKFMVYLQKENIIDESGMPKERFSAEFPKEGPSILRIQQVVRGDSAAYFCASSPPGKGAISGNTIYFGEGSWLTVV.

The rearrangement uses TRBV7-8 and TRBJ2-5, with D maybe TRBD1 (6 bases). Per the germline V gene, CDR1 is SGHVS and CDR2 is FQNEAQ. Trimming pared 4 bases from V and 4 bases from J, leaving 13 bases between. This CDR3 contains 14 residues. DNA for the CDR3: TGTGCCAGCAGCTCAGGGGTTGCCGGAGAGACCCAGTACTTC. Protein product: CASSSGVAGETQYF.

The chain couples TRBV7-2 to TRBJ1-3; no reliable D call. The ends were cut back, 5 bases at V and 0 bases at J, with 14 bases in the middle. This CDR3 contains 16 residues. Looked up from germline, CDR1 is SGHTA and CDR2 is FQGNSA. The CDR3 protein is CASSPSEPFSGNTIYF. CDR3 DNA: TGTGCCAGCAGCCCCTCGGAGCCCTTCTCTGGAAACACCATATATTTT.

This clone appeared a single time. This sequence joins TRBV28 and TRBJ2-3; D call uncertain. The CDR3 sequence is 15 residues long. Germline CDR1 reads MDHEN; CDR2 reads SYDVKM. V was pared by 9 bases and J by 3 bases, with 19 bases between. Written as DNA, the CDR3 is TGTGCCAGTTCGATTCAGGCGAGTGGGACAGATACGCAGTATTTT. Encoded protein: CASSIQASGTDTQYF.

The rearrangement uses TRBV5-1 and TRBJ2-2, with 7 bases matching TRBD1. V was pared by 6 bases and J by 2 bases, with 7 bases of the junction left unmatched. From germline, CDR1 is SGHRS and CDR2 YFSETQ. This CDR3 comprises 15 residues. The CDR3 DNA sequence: TGCGCCAGCAAGGGGACAGACCCTAACACCGGGGAGCTGTTTTTT. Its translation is CASKGTDPNTGELFF.

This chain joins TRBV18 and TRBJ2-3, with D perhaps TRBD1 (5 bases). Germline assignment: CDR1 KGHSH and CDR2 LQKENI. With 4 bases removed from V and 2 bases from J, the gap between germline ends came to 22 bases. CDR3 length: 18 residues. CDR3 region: CASSRQGAGLRTTDTQYF. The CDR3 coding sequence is TGTGCCAGCTCACGTCAAGGGGCAGGCCTCCGAACCACAGATACGCAGTATTTT. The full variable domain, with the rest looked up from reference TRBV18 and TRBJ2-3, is NAGVMQNPRHLVRRRGQEARLRCSPMKGHSHVYWYRQLPEEGLKFMVYLQKENIIDESGMPKERFSAEFPKEGPSILRIQQVVRGDSAAYFCASSRQGAGLRTTDTQYFGPGTRLTVL.

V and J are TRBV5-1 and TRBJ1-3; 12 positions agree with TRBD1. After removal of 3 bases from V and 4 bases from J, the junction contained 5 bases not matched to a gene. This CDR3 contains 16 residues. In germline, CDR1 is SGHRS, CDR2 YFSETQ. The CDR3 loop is CASSSGTGGFGNTIYF. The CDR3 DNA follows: TGCGCCAGCAGCTCCGGGACAGGGGGCTTCGGAAACACCATATATTTT.

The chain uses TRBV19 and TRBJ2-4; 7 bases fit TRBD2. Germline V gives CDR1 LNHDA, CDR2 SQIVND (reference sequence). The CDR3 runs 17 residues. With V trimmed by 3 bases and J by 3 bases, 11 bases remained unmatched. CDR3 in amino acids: CASSMRGGVVGKNIQYF. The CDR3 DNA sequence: TGTGCCAGTAGTATGCGCGGGGGAGTGGTAGGCAAAAACATTCAGTACTTC.

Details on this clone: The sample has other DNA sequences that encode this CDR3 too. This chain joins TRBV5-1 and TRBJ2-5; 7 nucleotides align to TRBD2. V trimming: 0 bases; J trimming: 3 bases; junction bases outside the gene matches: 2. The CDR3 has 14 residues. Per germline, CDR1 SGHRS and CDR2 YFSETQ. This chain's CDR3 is CASSLVAGEETQYF. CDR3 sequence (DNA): TGCGCCAGCAGCTTGGTAGCGGGTGAAGAGACCCAGTACTTC.